The T cell receptor beta chain described here comes from a study of blood T cell repertoires in COVID-19. TCRdb keeps only in-frame clones here, not all; method: immunoSEQ multiplex PCR. The table shows under 300,000 clones, with around 90% occurring only once. Trimming at V came to 5 bases and at J to 4 bases, leaving 5 bases not matched to a gene. Germline CDR1 and CDR2: SGHNT and YENEEA. The CDR3 covers 15 residues. This clonotype was obtained from a woman aged 40 to 50 who had been exposed to COVID-19. What was sequenced was PBMCs or T cells enriched from blood (not recorded which). The chain joins TRBV11-3 to TRBJ2-1; 10 nucleotides align to TRBD2. The CDR3 DNA reads TGTGCCAGCAGCCAAAAGCGGGAGGGGTACAATGAGCAGTTCTTC. Protein sequence: CASSQKREGYNEQFF.